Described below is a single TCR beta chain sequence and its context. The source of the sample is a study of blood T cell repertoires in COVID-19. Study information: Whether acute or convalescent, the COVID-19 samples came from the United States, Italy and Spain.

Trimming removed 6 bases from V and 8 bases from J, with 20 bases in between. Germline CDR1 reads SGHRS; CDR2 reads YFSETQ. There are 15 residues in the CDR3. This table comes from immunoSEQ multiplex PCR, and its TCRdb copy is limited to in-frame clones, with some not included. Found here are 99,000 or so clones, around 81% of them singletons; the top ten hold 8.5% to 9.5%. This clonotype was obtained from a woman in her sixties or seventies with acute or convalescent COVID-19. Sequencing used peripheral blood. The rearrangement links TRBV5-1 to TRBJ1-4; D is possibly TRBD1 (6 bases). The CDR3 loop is CASIPQGKYREKLFF. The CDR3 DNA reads TGCGCCAGCATCCCACAGGGTAAGTACAGGGAAAAACTGTTTTTT.